Included here is one T cell receptor beta chain sequence, with context. Its antigen is unidentified. Method: immunoSEQ multiplex PCR; TCRdb's copy keeps in-frame clones and lacks some. The sample yields roughly 1.4 million clones, about 98.5% seen once. This entry belongs to a study of shared clonotypes between healthy human individuals. Study information: Per donor, three plates held CD4 naive cells, three held CD4 memory, two held CD8 naive and one held CD8 memory.

Looked up from germline, CDR1 is SGHDN and CDR2 is FVKESK. The CDR3 spans 16 residues. V dropped 4 bases and J dropped 2 bases, with 17 bases sitting between them. Findings of the study overall: Few donors restricted represented genetic and exposure-history diversity. Depth of sequencing was expected to influence donor clonotype sharing.

This TCR derives from a man aged 25 to 40 in good health. The rearrangement links TRBV14 to TRBJ1-1; tentative D call: TRBD1 (5 bases). Specimen: naive CD4+ T cells sorted from blood. This sample's subset: CD45RA+ positively selected. The DNA for the CDR3 is TGTGCCAGCAGCCGCCGCCGGGGCTTAAGAAACACTGAAGCTTTCTTT. Translating gives CASSRRRGLRNTEAFF.